The present entry profiles one T cell receptor (beta chain) with its context. The antigen is not known. The data belong to a study of regulatory T cells in long-lasting Graves disease. To make TCR beta libraries, researchers used iRepertoire HTBI primers and Arm-PCR of CDR3 regions. TCRdb reprocessed the multiplex PCR reads with MiXCR, giving one entry per CDR3 protein. This table has about 460,000 distinct CDR3 sequences, 20% to 25% appearing once. Noted time point: persistent/refractory GD, antithyroid drugs over 5 years with positive TRAb. PBMC RNA served as the TCR library source. The CDR3 runs to 12 residues. V shed 6 bases and J shed 1 base, with 9 bases lying between them. CDR1 is DFQATT, CDR2 SNEGSKA, per germline (reference sequence). General study points: The sample size was small, and this may have reduced accuracy.

The sequencing here drew on peripheral blood mononuclear cells (PBMCs), taken when the disease was refractory, from a patient treated with antithyroid drugs. This clonotype originated in a female donor with Graves disease. The V gene is TRBV20-1, the J gene TRBJ2-5; D remains ambiguous. CDR3 sequence (DNA): TGCAGTGCGAGACTCGTCCAAGAGACCCAGTACTTC. Translated, it gives CSARLVQETQYF.